Listed below are T cell receptor beta chains from one sample, sequenced in a study of graft-versus-host responses after intestinal transplantation. Here immunoSEQ multiplex PCR was the method, and the copy in TCRdb shows in-frame clones only, minus some. The sample holds more than 45,000 clones, 91% seen once. Material: PBMCs, obtained 118 days after intestinal transplantation. The receptors shown here come from a human patient who received an intestinal transplant, so some T cells may come from the graft donor. Each CDR3 is given with its conserved first and last residue. Each record gives: D gene, J gene, clone size, V gene, CDR3 DNA, CDR3 protein. D genes are given only for firm matches. A row's size may be missing; if present it is once, few, many or a size class.

NA TRBJ2-5 NA TRBV4-1 TGCGCCAGCAGCTCTCGTCGGGCGACCCCACTGGAGACCCAGTACTTC CASSSRRATPLETQYF
TRBD2 TRBJ2-2 NA TRBV6-5 TGTGCCAGCAGTTACGTGGGAGGGTCGAACACCGGGGAGCTGTTTTTT CASSYVGGSNTGELFF
NA TRBJ1-2 NA TRBV4-1 TGCGCCAGCAGCCAAGGGCCCCCGATCTATGGCTACACCTTC CASSQGPPIYGYTF
NA TRBJ2-7 NA TRBV6-6 TGTGCCAGCAGTTACTGGGGACACGAGCAGTACTTC CASSYWGHEQYF
NA TRBJ2-5 NA TRBV29-1 TGCAGCGTCGGGCAGGGCCAAGAGACCCAGTACTTC CSVGQGQETQYF
NA TRBJ2-1 NA TRBV28 TGTGCCATCACCCCAACCCCAGCCGGTGAGCAGTTCTTC CAITPTPAGEQFF
NA TRBJ1-3 NA TRBV6-6 TGTGCCAGCAGTCCCAATATAATCTCTGGAAACACCATATATTTT CASSPNIISGNTIYF
NA TRBJ1-3 few TRBV7-2 TGTGCCAGCAGCTCCTCTTGGGGCAGTGATGGAAACACCATATATTTT CASSSSWGSDGNTIYF
NA TRBJ2-2 NA TRBV19 TGTGCCAGTAGCCACGACAGGTCGGCCGGGGAGCTGTTTTTT CASSHDRSAGELFF
NA TRBJ1-2 NA TRBV2 TGTGCCAGCAGTGAACAGGGCGAGGGCTACACCTTC CASSEQGEGYTF
TRBD2 TRBJ2-7 NA TRBV5-1 TGCGCCAGCAGCCTAAGGGAGGGTAGACCCTACGAGCAGTACTTC CASSLREGRPYEQYF
NA TRBJ2-3 NA TRBV29-1 TGCAGCGTTGAACACATGGCGGAGGATACGCAGTATTTT CSVEHMAEDTQYF
NA TRBJ1-1 NA TRBV20-1 TGCAGTGCTCGTAACACTGAAGCTTTCTTT CSARNTEAFF
NA TRBJ2-7 NA TRBV7-2 TGTGCCAGCAGCTTAGTGTTTGGGGGGGAGCAGTACTTC CASSLVFGGEQYF
TRBD2 TRBJ2-1 NA TRBV11-2 TGTGCCAGCAGCTTAGAAAGCTCTGCGGGGGGCTTTGAGCAGTTCTTC CASSLESSAGGFEQFF
NA TRBJ2-1 NA TRBV2 TGTGCCAGCAGTGGGTCAGCCGGGCGGGCTTACAATGAGCAGTTCTTC CASSGSAGRAYNEQFF
TRBD2 TRBJ2-5 NA TRBV5-1 TGCGCCAGCAGGTCCCTAGCGGGAGCTGCTGAGACCCAGTACTTC CASRSLAGAAETQYF
NA TRBJ2-2 NA TRBV18 TGTGCCAGCTCACCACGGGAAGGCGGGAACACCGGGGAGCTGTTTTTT CASSPREGGNTGELFF
NA TRBJ2-5 NA TRBV18 TGTGCCAGCTCACCACCGGTTGGAGAGACCCAGTACTTC CASSPPVGETQYF
NA TRBJ2-1 NA TRBV9 TGTGCCAGCAGCGCGGGACGAAGCGGCAATGAGCAGTTCTTC CASSAGRSGNEQFF
TRBD2 TRBJ2-1 NA TRBV6-4 TGTGCCAGCAGTTCTCTAGCGGCCTCCTACAATGAGCAGTTCTTC CASSSLAASYNEQFF
TRBD1 TRBJ2-1 NA TRBV27 TGTGCCAGCAGTCGAACCGGGACAGGGACCAATGAGCAGTTCTTC CASSRTGTGTNEQFF
TRBD1 TRBJ1-6 NA TRBV4-2 TGTGCCAGCAGCCCCCCGGACAGGGGGAATTCACCCCTCCACTTT CASSPPDRGNSPLHF
NA TRBJ1-2 once TRBV5-1 TGCGCCAGCAGCTTGGACGGAAAGGCAGTCGGGCCCTATGGCTACACCTTC CASSLDGKAVGPYGYTF
TRBD1 TRBJ2-1 NA TRBV29-1 TGCAGCGTTGTATCTGGGGACAGGGGTTCTGAGCAGTTCTTC CSVVSGDRGSEQFF
NA TRBJ1-4 NA TRBV6-1 TGTGCCAGCAGGGAAGCGGGACTGCGTTATGAAAAACTGTTTTTC CASREAGLRYEKLFF
TRBD2 TRBJ2-3 NA TRBV4-1 TGCGCCAGCAGCCAAGATGCGACGGGACTAGCGACAGATACGCAGTATTTT CASSQDATGLATDTQYF
NA TRBJ2-2 NA TRBV19 TGTGCCAGTACCTTTAGGTTTTCCGGGGAGCTGTTTTTT CASTFRFSGELFF
NA TRBJ2-1 NA TRBV25-1 TGTGCCAGCAGGGGATTGGGGGGCGCGGGGAATGAGCAGTTCTTC CASRGLGGAGNEQFF
NA TRBJ2-2 few TRBV10-3 TGTGCCATCAGTGAGGGACAGGGAGGGACCGGGGAGCTGTTTTTT CAISEGQGGTGELFF
TRBD2 TRBJ2-3 NA TRBV15 TGTGCCACCAGCAGCTCCGGGAGGCTCTATACAGATACGCAGTATTTT CATSSSGRLYTDTQYF
TRBD2 TRBJ2-3 once TRBV6-5 TGTGCCAGCAGTAGCGGGGGCACAGATACGCAGTATTTT CASSSGGTDTQYF
NA TRBJ2-7 NA TRBV27 TGTGCCAGCAGCGTAGGAGGGAGTTCCTACGAGCAGTACTTC CASSVGGSSYEQYF
TRBD1 TRBJ1-2 NA TRBV2 TGTGCCAGCAGGCAACCCACAGGGGGCGCCGACTATGGCTACACCTTC CASRQPTGGADYGYTF
NA TRBJ1-5 NA TRBV5-1 TGCGCCAGCAGCACGGACGGATATAGCAATCAGCCCCAGCATTTT CASSTDGYSNQPQHF
NA TRBJ1-6 NA TRBV27 TGTGCCAGCAGTTTAGACGGGTCTTATAATTCGCCCCTCCACTTT CASSLDGSYNSPLHF
NA TRBJ1-6 once TRBV19 TGTGCCAGTTCCCACTTAGACAGAGACAATTCACCCCTCCACTTT CASSHLDRDNSPLHF
TRBD1 TRBJ1-4 NA TRBV4-1 TGCGCCAGCAGCCAGTTTGGACAGGAGGAAAAACTGTTTTTT CASSQFGQEEKLFF
TRBD1 TRBJ1-2 NA TRBV4-1 TGCGCCAGCAGCCAAGGGGACAGGCCTAACTATGGCTACACCTTC CASSQGDRPNYGYTF
TRBD2 TRBJ2-7 NA TRBV7-9 TGTGCCAGCAGCCCCCTTGGGGCTAGCGGAGGGTACGAGCAGTACTTC CASSPLGASGGYEQYF
NA TRBJ1-5 NA TRBV4-1 TGCGCCAGCAGAAAGGTATGGAGGGAAAATCAGCCCCAGCATTTT CASRKVWRENQPQHF
NA TRBJ2-7 NA TRBV5-4 TGTGCCAGCAGCGGTACTACTTACGAGCAGTACTTC CASSGTTYEQYF
TRBD1 TRBJ2-3 NA TRBV5-1 TGCGCCAGCGGGGACAGCCGGGTTGACACGCAGTATTTT CASGDSRVDTQYF
NA TRBJ2-1 NA TRBV13 TGTGCCAGCAGCTACAGACTATCCCTCTACAATGAGCAGTTCTTC CASSYRLSLYNEQFF
NA TRBJ2-1 NA TRBV2 TGTGCCAGCAGTGAGGTTGCGGGCCTTCTCTTGCCCTACAATGAGCAGTTCTTC CASSEVAGLLLPYNEQFF
NA TRBJ2-5 NA TRBV5-5 TGTGCCAGCAGAGGATTGGACACCCAAGAGACCCAGTACTTC CASRGLDTQETQYF
NA TRBJ2-2 once TRBV5-1 TGCGCCAGCAGGGAGGCCCAAGGGGCTGACACCGGGGAGCTGTTTTTT CASREAQGADTGELFF
NA TRBJ1-5 NA TRBV11-2 TGTGCCAGCAGCTTAGTGTCAGGCTCTAGTAGTCAGCCCCAGCATTTT CASSLVSGSSSQPQHF
NA TRBJ2-7 NA TRBV7-9 TGTGCCAGCAGCTTAAACAGCTATGACGGTGCGAAGTTC CASSLNSYDGAKF
NA TRBJ2-5 NA TRBV29-1 TGCAGCTTAAAGAGGGACCTTAAAGAGACCCAGTACTTC CSLKRDLKETQYF
TRBD2 TRBJ2-2 NA TRBV4-1 TGCGCCAGCAGGGCCGGGCCCCCTAAGCGGGAGGGCGGCGGGGAGCTGTTTTTT CASRAGPPKREGGGELFF
NA TRBJ2-7 NA TRBV18 TGTGCCAGCTCACCCGCAGCGTTTACCTACGAGCAGTACTTC CASSPAAFTYEQYF
TRBD2 TRBJ2-1 NA TRBV5-4 TGTGCCAGCAGCTTTGGCCTAGCGGGAGGGCCGAGCTCCTACAATGAGCAGTTCTTC CASSFGLAGGPSSYNEQFF
NA TRBJ2-5 NA TRBV7-2 TGTGCCAGCAGCTTTGGGGAGACCCAGTACTTC CASSFGETQYF